This T cell receptor beta chain was found in a study of blood T cell repertoires in COVID-19. Source study methods: Amplification with reference gene primers provided the estimates of nucleated cell counts. Sequencing used immunoSEQ multiplex PCR; TCRdb keeps in-frame clones, though not all of them. Clone size and V and J calls were adopted from that table, with D and trimming inferred from the DNA. The sample yields approximately 230,000 clones, 85% to 90% seen once. Those enrolled, adults aged about 18 to 89 years, came from under 25 US areas. All recovered Cohort 3 donors got two negative PCRs, got clearance, or saw symptom resolution. After removal of 7 bases from V and 4 bases from J, the junction contained 8 bases not matched to a gene. The CDR3 runs to 13 residues. Germline CDR1 GTSNPN, CDR2 SVGIG (reference sequence).

The sample was PBMCs or T cells enriched from blood (not recorded which). The chain carries TRBV30 and TRBJ2-3; 7 nucleotides line up with TRBD1. The sequence derives from a woman aged 25 to 39 who had recovered from COVID-19. CDR3 bases: TGTGCCTTAAACAGGGGTGAGGCAGATACGCAGTATTTT. This encodes CALNRGEADTQYF.